The sequence of this T cell receptor (beta chain) was determined in a study of blood T cell repertoires in COVID-19. As for the study in general: The origin of the acute and convalescent COVID-19 samples was the United States, Italy and Spain. Sources were T cells, B-cell-depleted T cells, or PBMCs; the material itself was cDNA or gDNA.

V shed 5 bases and J 6 bases; nucleotides not matched to a gene: 10. CDR3 length: 14 residues. Germline lookup yields CDR1 ENHRY and CDR2 SYGVKD. Per the authors' pipeline: Estimates of nucleated cell counts were drawn from the amplification of reference gene primers. Assay used: immunoSEQ multiplex PCR; TCRdb lists only in-frame clones, some missing. The DNA gave D and trimming, while V, J and clone size come from that table. In the table there are 150,000 to 200,000 clones, approximately 84% of which are singletons. The receptor was isolated from a woman of 80 years or more with acute or convalescent COVID-19. The chain recombines TRBV10-3 with TRBJ2-7; 7 bases are shared with TRBD1. Sequencing was carried out using peripheral blood. The CDR3 loop reads CAISYRGEVGEQYF. The CDR3 region has the DNA TGTGCCATCAGTTACAGGGGAGAAGTTGGCGAGCAGTACTTC.